This T cell receptor beta chain was identified during a study of shared clonotypes between healthy human individuals. General study results and limits: Naive subsets generally had larger estimated richness than memory subsets. Incomplete sequencing of sorted subsets was indicated by rarefaction despite large depth.

Germline CDR1 reads DFQATT; CDR2 reads SNEGSKA (reference sequence). V was clipped by 6 bases and J by 7 bases, with 10 bases between them. The CDR3 runs to 11 residues. Those who donated were healthy HIV-negative adults, with no recent acute infections or vaccinations reported. Details on this clone: What it binds is not known.

Each subset's genomic DNA was shared equally among a number of immunoSEQ plates. Generated by immunoSEQ multiplex PCR, the TCRdb table keeps only in-frame clones and is missing some. The sample yields approximately 1,000,000 clones, approximately 75% seen once. The sample was memory CD4+ T cells from PBMCs. Subset described: CD45RA-negative fraction. The sequence was obtained from a man aged 18 to 35 in good health. Some clones in this sample may be carry-over from other donors' samples. This chain joins TRBV20-1 and TRBJ2-1; D may be TRBD2 (5 bases). CDR3 in amino acids: CSAHRGNEQFF. CDR3 in DNA: TGCAGTGCCCACCGCGGGAATGAGCAGTTCTTC.